Below are 23 T cell receptor beta chains sequenced from a single sample in a study of cytomegalovirus exposure and HLA in healthy donors. With 60 Vbeta and 13 Jbeta primers, the PCR was carried out. The repertoire was sequenced with immunoSEQ multiplex PCR; TCRdb's copy has only in-frame clones and lacks some. The sample includes around 180,000 clones, approximately 75% of them seen just once. Input material: PBMCs. These TCRs come from a girl aged 5 to 17 in good health and CMV-seronegative.

The rearrangement links TRBV6-1 to TRBJ2-7; D ambiguous. The CDR3 sequence is 14 residues long. V was clipped by 7 bases and J by 3 bases, with 16 bases between them. Germline V gives CDR1 MNHNS, CDR2 SASEGT. CDR3 DNA: TGTGCCAGCACCCAAATATTCAGTGACTACGAGCAGTACTTC. Its protein is CASTQIFSDYEQYF.

The CDR3 sequence is CSVNPGGSSYEQYF. The CDR3 DNA sequence: TGCAGCGTAAACCCCGGGGGAAGCTCCTACGAGCAGTACTTC. The rearrangement joins TRBV29-1 to TRBJ2-7; tentatively, D is TRBD2 (6 bases). The CDR3 is made up of 14 amino acids. V dropped 6 bases and J dropped 0 bases, with 15 bases sitting between them. Germline assignment: CDR1 SQVTM and CDR2 ANQGSEA.

This clone occurred a few times. The J gene is TRBJ1-1, the V gene TRBV2; 7 positions match TRBD1. The CDR3 is 20 residues long. Germline loops: CDR1 SNHLY, CDR2 FYNNEI. J was trimmed by 2 bases and V by 0 bases; bases with no gene match: 18. CDR3 in amino acids: CASSEALLTGIYLDNTEAFF. The CDR3, as DNA: TGTGCCAGCAGTGAAGCTCTATTGACAGGGATATACCTTGATAACACTGAAGCTTTCTTT. Supplemented by reference TRBV2 and TRBJ1-1, the full variable domain reads EPEVTQTPSHQVTQMGQEVILRCVPISNHLYFYWYRQILGQKVEFLVSFYNNEISEKSEIFDDQFSVERPDGSNFTLKIRSTKLEDSAMYFCASSEALLTGIYLDNTEAFFGQGTRLTVV.

The chain recombines TRBV29-1 with TRBJ1-2, with 11 positions matching TRBD1. Per the germline V gene, CDR1 is SQVTM and CDR2 is ANQGSEA. The length of the CDR3 is 14 residues. Germline trimming cut 1 base from V and 6 bases from J; bases unmatched to any gene: 4. The CDR3 loop reads CSVEVDRGLNGYTF. DNA for the CDR3: TGCAGCGTTGAAGTGGACAGGGGGCTCAATGGCTACACCTTC.

This chain links TRBV5-5 with TRBJ2-6; TRBD1 matches at 9 bases. The length of the CDR3 is 17 residues. Germline trimming cut 2 bases from V and 3 bases from J; bases unmatched to any gene: 6. Germline lookup yields CDR1 SGHKS and CDR2 YYEKEE (reference sequence). The CDR3 region is CASSFRTGDGGANVLTF. In DNA form, the CDR3 reads TGTGCCAGCAGCTTTCGGACAGGGGATGGTGGGGCCAACGTCCTGACTTTC.

The V gene is TRBV11-3, the J gene TRBJ1-1; 7 bases map to TRBD1. Per the germline V gene, CDR1 is SGHNT and CDR2 is YENEEA. Unmatched junction bases numbered 4, after V lost 6 bases and J lost 3 bases. The CDR3 extends over 13 amino acids. The DNA for the CDR3 is TGTGCCAGCAGTCGGACAGGCCACACTGAAGCTTTCTTT. Amino acid sequence: CASSRTGHTEAFF.

The gene calls are TRBV5-4 and TRBJ2-7; D is possibly TRBD1 (6 bases). Trimming removed 0 bases at V and 6 bases at J, with 13 bases between. Germline assignment: CDR1 SGHNT and CDR2 YYREEE (reference sequence). CDR3 size: 14 residues. CDR3 sequence: CASSLEQGASEQYF. The CDR3, as DNA: TGTGCCAGCAGCTTGGAACAGGGTGCCTCCGAGCAGTACTTC. The complete variable domain, with remaining parts taken from reference TRBV5-4 and TRBJ2-7, reads ETGVTQSPTHLIKTRGQQVTLRCSSQSGHNTVSWYQQALGQGPQFIFQYYREEENGRGNFPPRFSGLQFPNYSSELNVNALELDDSALYLCASSLEQGASEQYFGPGTRLTVT.

This sequence joins TRBV5-6 and TRBJ2-7, with 7 nucleotides matching TRBD1. The CDR3 has 15 residues. The V segment lost 2 bases and the J segment 7 bases; nucleotides outside the gene matches: 12. Germline V lookup: CDR1 SGHDT, CDR2 YYEEEE. CDR3 sequence (DNA): TGTGCCAGCAGCTTTCCGGGACAGCAGTCGAGGGAGCAGTACTTC. Amino acid sequence: CASSFPGQQSREQYF.

DNA of the CDR3: TGTGCCAGTAGTGGGGGACAGGGGGCGGGGGAGCAGTTCTTC. Amino acid sequence: CASSGGQGAGEQFF. V gene TRBV19 combines with J gene TRBJ2-1, with 12 bases lining up with TRBD1. V dropped 5 bases and J dropped 10; count of bases not matched to a gene: 6. Germline CDR1 and CDR2: LNHDA and SQIVND (reference sequence). This CDR3 has 14 residues.

The chain couples TRBV7-8 to TRBJ2-5; possible D gene TRBD1, 6 bases. Germline lookup yields CDR1 SGHVS and CDR2 FQNEAQ. V was clipped by 5 bases and J by 1 base, with 20 bases between them. The CDR3 spans 17 residues. The CDR3 is CASSSFPRGWRQETQYF. The CDR3 DNA reads TGTGCCAGCAGCAGCTTTCCCAGGGGTTGGCGCCAAGAGACCCAGTACTTC.

This rearrangement joins TRBV11-2 to TRBJ2-7; weak D call: TRBD1 (6 bases). Trimming took off 1 base at V and 3 bases at J, with 10 bases between the two ends. The CDR3 contains 14 residues. Per germline, CDR1 SGHAT and CDR2 FQNNGV. CDR3 coding DNA: TGTGCCAGCAGCTTAGGGGACATCGTCTACGAGCAGTACTTC. Encoded protein: CASSLGDIVYEQYF. Based on the CDR3 plus reference TRBV11-2 and TRBJ2-7, the full variable domain is EAGVAQSPRYKIIEKRQSVAFWCNPISGHATLYWYQQILGQGPKLLIQFQNNGVVDDSQLPKDRFSAERLKGVDSTLKIQPAKLEDSAVYLCASSLGDIVYEQYFGPGTRLTVT.

This clone was picked up one time. The rearrangement uses TRBV19 and TRBJ2-3; TRBD2 agrees at 8 bases. The J segment lost 1 base and the V segment lost 5 bases, leaving 5 bases of the junction unmatched. This CDR3 contains 15 residues. CDR1 LNHDA and CDR2 SQIVND come from the germline V gene (reference sequence). The CDR3 nucleotides read TGTGCCAGTAGTGTCCGGGGGGGTCGCACAGATACGCAGTATTTT. It specifies CASSVRGGRTDTQYF. Supplemented by reference TRBV19 and TRBJ2-3, the full variable domain reads DGGITQSPKYLFRKEGQNVTLSCEQNLNHDAMYWYRQDPGQGLRLIYYSQIVNDFQKGDIAEGYSVSREKKESFPLTVTSAQKNPTAFYLCASSVRGGRTDTQYFGPGTRLTVL.

This clone was counted a single time. The V gene is TRBV10-2, the J gene TRBJ2-7; D is uncertain. The CDR3 consists of 13 residues. Germline-derived CDR1 and CDR2 are WSHSY and SAAADI. Trimming took off 10 bases at V and 2 bases at J, with 15 bases between the two ends. The chain's CDR3 is CATAMGTPYEQYF. CDR3 DNA sequence: TGCGCCACCGCGATGGGCACGCCCTACGAGCAGTACTTC.

The chain employs TRBV20-1 and TRBJ2-2; a possible D gene is TRBD1 (6 bases). V lost 8 bases, J lost 6 bases, and 10 bases lay in between. Germline loops: CDR1 DFQATT, CDR2 SNEGSKA (reference sequence). The CDR3 is 11 residues long. The CDR3 region is CSFQGPGELFF. Written as DNA, the CDR3 is TGCAGTTTTCAGGGGCCCGGGGAGCTGTTTTTT.

The chain employs TRBV9 and TRBJ2-2; 7 nucleotides agree with TRBD2. The CDR3 runs to 15 residues. From germline, CDR1 is SGDLS and CDR2 YYNGEE. The junction had 3 bases not matched to a gene; V was cut back by 3 bases and J by 1 base. CDR3 nucleotides: TGTGCCAGCAGCGAGGCGGGGGTGAACACCGGGGAGCTGTTTTTT. Translated, it gives CASSEAGVNTGELFF.

V gene TRBV20-1 combines with J gene TRBJ1-2, with D tentatively TRBD1 (6 bases). The CDR3 has 10 residues. Per germline, CDR1 DFQATT and CDR2 SNEGSKA (reference sequence). V lost 3 bases and J lost 12, with 11 bases in between. The CDR3 sequence is CSASLGAHTF. The CDR3 nucleotides read TGCAGTGCTAGTTTGGGGGCTCACACCTTC.

The chain combines TRBV5-1 with TRBJ1-4; 9 bases fit TRBD1. The V gene end was trimmed by 2 bases and the J gene end by 2 bases; junction bases not matched to a gene: 4. The V gene's germline CDR1 is SGHRS and CDR2 YFSETQ. This CDR3 spans 16 amino acids. CDR3 amino acids: CASSLQGAPTNEKLFF. Here the CDR3 DNA reads TGCGCCAGCAGCTTACAGGGGGCGCCCACTAATGAAAAACTGTTTTTT.

Only one count was recorded for this clone. J is TRBJ2-1 and V is TRBV6-6; 7 positions match TRBD1. J was trimmed by 1 base and V by 6 bases; bases with no gene match: 3. Germline assignment: CDR1 MNHNY and CDR2 SVGAGI (reference sequence). The CDR3 totals 14 residues. The chain's CDR3 is CASSDRASYNEQFF. The CDR3 region has the DNA TGTGCCAGCAGCGACAGGGCGTCCTACAATGAGCAGTTCTTC.

The chain carries TRBV25-1 and TRBJ1-1, with 8 bases fitting TRBD1. Germline-derived CDR1 and CDR2 are MGHDK and SYGVNS. Trimming cost V 5 bases and J 0 bases; bases outside gene matches: 5. This CDR3 has 15 amino acids. In DNA, the CDR3 is TGTGCCAGCAGTATACGACAGGGGCTGAACACTGAAGCTTTCTTT. It codes for CASSIRQGLNTEAFF.

The chain joins TRBV18 to TRBJ1-1, with D tentatively TRBD1 (6 bases). Trimming took 5 bases from V and 7 from J, leaving 8 bases between them. The CDR3 runs 11 residues. CDR1 KGHSH and CDR2 LQKENI come from the germline V gene. The CDR3 DNA reads TGTGCCAGCTCAAGACAGGTTGAAGCTTTCTTT. Its translation is CASSRQVEAFF.

The chain is built from TRBV19 and TRBJ1-5; a possible D gene is TRBD1 (5 bases). Germline CDR1 reads LNHDA; CDR2 reads SQIVND (reference sequence). V dropped 10 bases and J dropped 6 bases, with 13 bases sitting between them. The CDR3 is 12 amino acids. CDR3 DNA sequence: TGTGCCACTACCAGGGTGGGTCAGCCCCAGCATTTT. Encoded protein: CATTRVGQPQHF. Combining the CDR3 with reference TRBV19 and TRBJ1-5 gives the whole variable domain DGGITQSPKYLFRKEGQNVTLSCEQNLNHDAMYWYRQDPGQGLRLIYYSQIVNDFQKGDIAEGYSVSREKKESFPLTVTSAQKNPTAFYLCATTRVGQPQHFGDGTRLSIL.

V is TRBV5-4 and J is TRBJ2-5; 11 positions match TRBD2. V lost 2 bases to trimming and J lost 5 bases; unmatched junction nucleotides: 5. Germline CDR1 SGHNT, CDR2 YYREEE (reference sequence). The CDR3 consists of 15 residues. The CDR3 region is CASSLLAGDFETQYF. In DNA form, the CDR3 reads TGTGCCAGCAGCTTACTAGCGGGGGATTTTGAGACCCAGTACTTC.

The V gene is TRBV10-3, the J gene TRBJ1-2, with D perhaps matching TRBD1 (6 bases). CDR3 length: 14 amino acids. Germline assignment: CDR1 ENHRY and CDR2 SYGVKD. V shed 8 bases and J shed 0 bases, with 13 bases lying between them. As DNA, the CDR3 is TGTGCCATCGCGGACAGTCAAGCTAACTATGGCTACACCTTC. Encoded protein: CAIADSQANYGYTF.